The T cell receptor (beta chain) described here comes from a study of T cells in pancreatic ductal adenocarcinoma. Study-wide points: Tumor-versus-blood clonality comparisons may be biased toward lower tumor diversity.

Selected pancreatic ductal adenocarcinoma patients had undergone surgery without neoadjuvant therapy. Regarding this clone: The antigen remains unidentified.

From germline, CDR1 is KGHSH and CDR2 LQKENI. Trimming removed 6 bases at V and 5 bases at J, with 20 bases between. This CDR3 has 16 residues. Method: immunoSEQ multiplex PCR; TCRdb's copy keeps in-frame clones and lacks some. The data contain over 85,000 clones, about 96% of them singletons. Sequenced material: PBMCs. This sequence was found in a human donor with pancreatic ductal adenocarcinoma. The V call is TRBV18, the J call TRBJ1-3; perhaps TRBD1 as D (6 bases). DNA for the CDR3: TGTGCCAGCTCTCCCCAAGACAGGACCAATAGAAACACCATATATTTT. Residues: CASSPQDRTNRNTIYF.